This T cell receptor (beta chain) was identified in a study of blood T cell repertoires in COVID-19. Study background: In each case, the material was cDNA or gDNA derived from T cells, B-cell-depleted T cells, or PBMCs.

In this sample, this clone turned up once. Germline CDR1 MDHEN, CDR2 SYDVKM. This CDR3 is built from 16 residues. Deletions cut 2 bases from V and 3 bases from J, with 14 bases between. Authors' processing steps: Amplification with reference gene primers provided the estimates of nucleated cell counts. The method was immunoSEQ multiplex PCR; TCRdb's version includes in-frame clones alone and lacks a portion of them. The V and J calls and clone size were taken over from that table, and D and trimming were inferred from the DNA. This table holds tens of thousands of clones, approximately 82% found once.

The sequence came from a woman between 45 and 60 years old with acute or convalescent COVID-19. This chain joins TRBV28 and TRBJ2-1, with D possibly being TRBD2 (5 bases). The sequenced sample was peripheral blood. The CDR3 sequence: CASSLRGLGGYNEQFF. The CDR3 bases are TGTGCCAGCAGTTTAAGAGGACTGGGTGGCTACAATGAGCAGTTCTTC.